This T cell receptor beta chain was found in a study of blood T cell repertoires in COVID-19 (dated by TCRdb to the early 2020s). Background on the whole study: The collaborator samples originated in the United States, Italy and Spain and spanned the acute and convalescent phases of COVID-19. The material from the prospective study consisted of cDNA or gDNA derived from T cells, B-cell-depleted T cells, or PBMCs. Subjects who had been exposed to COVID-19, were actively infected with it, or had recovered from it provided the deeply sampled blood TCRbeta repertoires that made up the dataset. The repertoires were made available in a free public database intended to serve as a resource for research on the immune response to SARS-CoV-2. Samples came from the ongoing ImmuneRACE study (first 160 participants) plus 1,254 subjects from 6 global collaborators. The sample metadata nearly always contained a de-identified subject ID, COVID-19 status, age in years and sex. Where available, HLA class I and class II types were taken from metadata supplied by the sample provider and were not determined by assay-based typing.

Details on this clone: The antigen it binds to is not known. No much larger clone exists at a distance of one base, and base qualities are not known.

TCRbeta CDR3 regions were amplified from genomic DNA using the immunoSEQ Assay, a bias-controlled multiplex PCR. The authors' analysis ran thus. The number of nucleated cells in each sample was estimated by amplification of reference gene primers within the assay. To quantify the absolute abundance of each unique TCRbeta CDR3 rearrangement, sequence reads were collapsed and filtered. For each sample, productive Simpson clonality was calculated as the square root of Simpson's diversity index across productive rearrangements. TCRdb took this table from immuneACCESS and kept in-frame rearrangements with V and J called. Such tables lack part of the clones; where checked against another copy, unresolved V genes explain under half of the gap, and the rest is unexplained. V, J and clone size reflect that table, while D and trimming were determined from the DNA. The sample table shows roughly 110,000 clones, and 70% to 90% are seen once. 5.5% to 8% of the sample is in the top ten clones.

The research as a whole found: The amount of clinical and demographic metadata varied by source and participant and was provided uncurated.

CDR1 and CDR2 (SGHTA, FQGNSA) derive from the germline V gene. Reading from cysteine to phenylalanine, the CDR3 counts 13 amino acids. The retained sequence is limited to the CDR3, 39 bases, with the frame set at the first base. Trimming costs V 3 bases and J 13 bases, and their ends lie 19 bases apart. Collaborating institutions collected whole blood in K2EDTA tubes following their own protocols. For TCRbeta analysis, collaborator samples were shipped as frozen whole blood, as isolated PBMCs, or as DNA extracted from either sample type. This TCR came from a man between 45 and 60 years old with active or convalescent COVID-19. Material: peripheral blood. The rearranged chain carries TRBV7-2 and TRBJ2-7; TRBD1 is a possible D gene, resting on 6 matching bases. The CDR3 protein is CASSFTGSPLHYF. The nucleotide sequence reads as follows: TGTGCCAGCAGCTTCACAGGGTCACCCCTCCATTACTTC.